This T cell receptor beta chain was identified during a study of control samples from healthy donors and cancer patients. This CDR3 region has 11 residues. Germline CDR1 and CDR2: SGHKS and YYEKEE (reference sequence). V lost 1 base and J 11 bases, leaving 9 bases between the germline ends. Libraries were prepared by immunoSEQ multiplex PCR; TCRdb keeps only in-frame clonotypes and omits some of them. In the table there are roughly 120,000 clones, over 75% of which are singletons. The rearrangement uses TRBV5-5 and TRBJ1-1; unclear D gene. The sequencing input was PBMCs. The source of this sequence is a woman aged 50 to 60 with colorectal cancer. CDR3 DNA sequence: TGTGCCAGCAGCTTGAGGGAGGATGCTTTCTTT. Residues: CASSLREDAFF.